The rows below give T cell receptor beta chains drawn from one sample of a study of T cell responses to AZD1222 COVID-19 vaccine. Data came from immunoSEQ multiplex PCR; TCRdb stores just in-frame clones and leaves some out. The repertoire holds 75,000 to 90,000 clones, with 80% to 90% as singletons. Sequencing was performed on peripheral blood, taken 28 days after the second AZD1222 dose. The receptors come from an adult who received the AZD1222 COVID-19 vaccine. The CDR3 runs from the conserved cysteine through the conserved F or W. Fields, in order: clone size, V gene, D gene, J gene, CDR3 protein, CDR3 DNA. The D gene is left open where the match is weak. Clone size is stated in some rows and not others, as once, few, many or a class when expanded.

>NA|TRBV24-1|TRBD2|TRBJ2-1
CATSGTSGSPSYNEQFF
TGTGCCACCAGTGGGACTAGCGGGAGTCCCTCCTACAATGAGCAGTTCTTC
>NA|TRBV28|TRBD1|TRBJ1-1
CASRSGTGPSGTEAFF
TGTGCCAGCAGGTCCGGGACAGGCCCCAGCGGCACTGAAGCTTTCTTT
>NA|TRBV11-2|NA|TRBJ1-2
CASSSNSDYGYTF
TGTGCCAGCAGCTCTAACAGCGACTATGGCTACACCTTC
>NA|TRBV11-3|NA|TRBJ2-3
CASSFQGGQGYDTQYF
TGTGCCAGCAGCTTCCAAGGGGGGCAGGGCTACGATACGCAGTATTTT
>NA|TRBV3-1/TRBV3-2|NA|TRBJ1-4
CASSLREKLFF
TGTGCCAGCAGCCTTCGTGAAAAACTGTTTTTT
>NA|TRBV6-5|NA|TRBJ2-3
CASSLSGLGDTQYF
TGTGCCAGCAGCCTGAGTGGGCTGGGTGATACGCAGTATTTT
>NA|TRBV6-5|NA|TRBJ1-5
CASSQDGGSQPQHF
TGTGCCAGCAGCCAAGACGGGGGGAGTCAGCCCCAGCATTTT
>NA|TRBV9|NA|TRBJ1-2
CASSRDRNYGYTF
TGTGCCAGCAGCAGGGATAGGAACTATGGCTACACCTTC
>NA|TRBV3-1/TRBV3-2|NA|TRBJ1-1
CASSYRRDRNTEAFF
TGTGCCAGCAGCTATCGCAGAGACAGGAACACTGAAGCTTTCTTT
>few|TRBV6-6|TRBD1|TRBJ1-1
CASRSRDRGVNTEAFF
TGTGCCAGCAGAAGCCGGGACAGGGGGGTGAACACTGAAGCTTTCTTT
>NA|TRBV11-3|NA|TRBJ1-1
CASSQTTGGAFF
TGTGCCAGCAGCCAAACCACAGGCGGAGCTTTCTTT
>once|TRBV25-1|NA|TRBJ2-5
CASSGGSGNSETQYF
TGTGCCAGCAGTGGAGGATCCGGGAATAGCGAGACCCAGTACTTC
>NA|TRBV4-2|NA|TRBJ1-4
CASSQGPVHREKLFF
TGTGCCAGCAGCCAAGGGCCAGTCCATAGGGAAAAACTGTTTTTT
>few|TRBV5-1|TRBD1|TRBJ1-2
CASSLDQGAGYTF
TGCGCCAGCAGCTTGGATCAGGGGGCAGGCTACACCTTC
>once|TRBV24-1|NA|TRBJ1-2
CATGGYTF
TGTGCCACCGGGGGCTACACCTTC